A single sample is the source of the 32 T cell receptor beta chains below, sequenced in a study of T cell responses to AZD1222 COVID-19 vaccine. Measured with immunoSEQ multiplex PCR; TCRdb has only the in-frame clones, and not every one. The sample consists of 180,000 or so clones, about nine tenths of them appearing once. The source material was peripheral blood, sampled 28 days after the second AZD1222 dose. The receptors were gathered from an adult who received the AZD1222 COVID-19 vaccine.

V and J are TRBV11-3 and TRBJ1-5, with 10 nucleotides matching TRBD1. CDR3 length: 18 amino acids. The V segment lost 6 bases and the J segment 2 bases; nucleotides outside the gene matches: 13. Germline values: CDR1 SGHNT, CDR2 YENEEA. CDR3 coding DNA: TGTGCCAGCAGTGGGACAGGGGAGGTGGTTTGTGGCAATCAGCCCCAGCATTTT. This sequence encodes CASSGTGEVVCGNQPQHF.

The V call is TRBV15, the J call TRBJ2-7; 8 bases map to TRBD1. CDR3 size: 17 residues. Germline loops: CDR1 LNHNV, CDR2 YYDKDF (reference sequence). The junction had 9 bases not matched to a gene; V was cut back by 0 bases and J by 2 bases. CDR3 sequence reads: CATSRDARTGFTYEQYF. The DNA for the CDR3 is TGTGCCACCAGCAGAGATGCGCGGACAGGGTTCACCTACGAGCAGTACTTC. Combining the CDR3 with reference TRBV15 and TRBJ2-7 gives the whole variable domain DAMVIQNPRYQVTQFGKPVTLSCSQTLNHNVMYWYQQKSSQAPKLLFHYYDKDFNNEADTPDNFQSRRPNTSFCFLDIRSPGLGDTAMYLCATSRDARTGFTYEQYFGPGTRLTVT.

This clone was recorded only once. The chain carries TRBV5-1 and TRBJ2-7; D ambiguous. V lost 4 bases and J 2 bases, leaving 10 bases between the germline ends. The CDR3 consists of 13 residues. The germline gives CDR1 SGHRS, CDR2 YFSETQ. The CDR3 region is CASSPDGTYEQYF. CDR3 coding DNA: TGCGCCAGCAGCCCCGACGGAACCTACGAGCAGTACTTC. Complete variable domain (other parts from reference TRBV5-1 and TRBJ2-7): KAGVTQTPRYLIKTRGQQVTLSCSPISGHRSVSWYQQTPGQGLQFLFEYFSETQRNKGNFPGRFSGRQFSNSRSEMNVSTLELGDSALYLCASSPDGTYEQYFGPGTRLTVT.

The chain combines TRBV18 with TRBJ1-2; 10 nucleotides line up with TRBD1. J lost 5 bases, V lost 4 bases, and 10 bases had no gene match. Germline loops: CDR1 KGHSH, CDR2 LQKENI. The CDR3 consists of 16 residues. The CDR3 is CASSLIPGQGKYGYTF. The CDR3 DNA follows: TGTGCCAGCTCACTTATCCCGGGACAGGGGAAGTATGGCTACACCTTC.

This chain uses TRBV5-6 with TRBJ1-4; D ambiguous. This CDR3 is built from 13 residues. Trimming took 2 bases from V and 7 from J, leaving 9 bases between them. Germline assignment: CDR1 SGHDT and CDR2 YYEEEE. The CDR3 DNA follows: TGTGCCAGCAGCTTAAATGGGCGTGAAAAACTGTTTTTT. It translates to CASSLNGREKLFF.

The chain employs TRBV6-1 and TRBJ1-2; D not certain. Germline values: CDR1 MNHNS, CDR2 SASEGT. CDR3 length equals 16 residues. Trimming shortened V by 0 bases and J by 5 bases, and 16 bases separated the two germline ends. CDR3 amino acids: CASSEAGLNPFYGYTF. The CDR3 DNA follows: TGTGCCAGCAGTGAAGCTGGACTTAACCCATTTTATGGCTACACCTTC.

V and J are TRBV7-3 and TRBJ2-2; TRBD2 agrees at 10 bases. V shed 5 bases, J shed 3 bases, and the junction held 3 bases outside the gene matches. Germline V CDR1 and CDR2: SGHTA, FQGTGA. The CDR3 has 15 residues. The CDR3 protein is CASSPGLAHTGELFF. CDR3 DNA: TGTGCCAGCAGCCCGGGACTAGCGCACACCGGGGAGCTGTTTTTT.

In its sample, this clone was seen a few times. The chain links TRBV5-1 to TRBJ2-1; D tentatively reads TRBD1 or TRBD2 (5 bases each). Germline-derived CDR1 and CDR2 are SGHRS and YFSETQ. The CDR3 contains 16 residues. The V and J ends lost 2 bases and 3 bases respectively, with 15 bases between them. The CDR3 protein is CASSFGTVASYNEQFF. The CDR3 DNA reads TGCGCCAGCAGCTTCGGGACGGTGGCCAGCTACAATGAGCAGTTCTTC.

The chain employs TRBV30 and TRBJ1-2, with D possibly TRBD1 on 6 matching bases. The germline V gene has CDR1 GTSNPN and CDR2 SVGIG (reference sequence). The CDR3 is 15 residues long. Trimming took 4 bases from V and 8 from J, leaving 23 bases between them. The CDR3 nucleotides read TGTGCCTGGACCCCCCTGCCGGGGGCTAGGGGAGGCTACACCTTC. Translated, it gives CAWTPLPGARGGYTF.

The chain employs TRBV27 and TRBJ1-2; D not resolved. The CDR3 extends over 15 amino acids. V was pared by 0 bases and J by 6 bases, with 14 bases between. Germline lookup yields CDR1 MNHEY and CDR2 SMNVEV (reference sequence). The CDR3 sequence is CASSLSSPPPNGYTF. The CDR3 DNA follows: TGTGCCAGCAGTTTATCGTCACCCCCCCCCAATGGCTACACCTTC.

The rearrangement links TRBV5-8 to TRBJ1-5, with 7 nucleotides matching TRBD1. Germline CDR1 reads SGHTS; CDR2 reads YDEGEE. J gave up 3 bases and V 4 bases, and 7 bases lay outside the gene matches. CDR3 length: 15 amino acids. The CDR3 DNA sequence: TGTGCCAGCAGCCAAAGCGGGACAGTCAATCAGCCCCAGCATTTT. This encodes CASSQSGTVNQPQHF. Based on the CDR3 plus reference TRBV5-8 and TRBJ1-5, the full variable domain is EAGVTQSPTHLIKTRGQQATLRCSPISGHTSVYWYQQALGLGLQFLLWYDEGEERNRGNFPPRFSGRQFPNYSSELNVNALELEDSALYLCASSQSGTVNQPQHFGDGTRLSIL.

The CDR3 sequence is CASSSTGTGLNQPQHF. For the CDR3, the DNA is TGTGCCAGCAGTTCCACCGGGACAGGGCTTAATCAGCCCCAGCATTTT. This chain uses TRBV6-6 with TRBJ1-5; 9 nucleotides line up with TRBD1. V shed 4 bases, J shed 4 bases, and the junction held 8 bases outside the gene matches. The CDR3 runs 16 residues. CDR1 and CDR2 from the germline V gene are MNHNY and SVGAGI (reference sequence).

The J gene is TRBJ2-7, the V gene TRBV7-6, with 7 bases lining up with TRBD1. This CDR3 contains 14 residues. V gave up 3 bases and J gave up 1 base; unmatched junction bases: 3. Germline V CDR1 and CDR2: SGHVS, FNYEAQ. Here the CDR3 reads CASSFWDRSYEQYF. The CDR3 DNA reads TGTGCCAGCAGCTTTTGGGACAGATCCTACGAGCAGTACTTC.

A few counts support this clone. V is TRBV11-1 and J is TRBJ2-1; 7 bases agree with TRBD2. The V gene end was trimmed by 5 bases and the J gene end by 4 bases; junction bases not matched to a gene: 8. The CDR3 runs to 15 residues. Germline V gene data show CDR1 as SGHAT and CDR2 as FQDESV (reference sequence). CDR3 DNA sequence: TGTGCCAGCAGCATCGACAAGCGGGGATACAATGAGCAGTTCTTC. Translating gives CASSIDKRGYNEQFF.

The chain has TRBV15 and TRBJ2-7; D gene unclear. The CDR3 runs to 13 residues. V was cut by 1 base and J by 2 bases, with 6 bases left in between. CDR1 LNHNV and CDR2 YYDKDF come from the germline V gene (reference sequence). The CDR3 is CATSRVDAYEQYF. CDR3 coding DNA: TGTGCCACCAGCAGAGTCGATGCCTACGAGCAGTACTTC. Full variable domain (remainder filled in from reference TRBV15 and TRBJ2-7): DAMVIQNPRYQVTQFGKPVTLSCSQTLNHNVMYWYQQKSSQAPKLLFHYYDKDFNNEADTPDNFQSRRPNTSFCFLDIRSPGLGDTAMYLCATSRVDAYEQYFGPGTRLTVT.

The rearrangement joins TRBV5-1 to TRBJ2-1, with D unresolved. The CDR3 is made up of 12 amino acids. Trimming removed 0 bases from V and 12 bases from J, with 10 bases in between. Germline CDR1 and CDR2: SGHRS and YFSETQ. This CDR3 is CASSLAFDRQFF. The CDR3 bases are TGCGCCAGCAGCTTGGCGTTCGATAGGCAGTTCTTC.

With regard to this clone: This sample includes further DNA sequences coding for the same CDR3. The V call is TRBV5-1, the J call TRBJ1-1; D gene uncertain. This CDR3 has 11 residues. Germline-derived CDR1 and CDR2 are SGHRS and YFSETQ. V was pared by 4 bases and J by 1 base, with 2 bases between. The CDR3 protein is CASSQNTEAFF. Written as DNA, the CDR3 is TGCGCCAGCAGCCAGAACACTGAAGCTTTCTTT. Based on the CDR3 plus reference TRBV5-1 and TRBJ1-1, the full variable domain is KAGVTQTPRYLIKTRGQQVTLSCSPISGHRSVSWYQQTPGQGLQFLFEYFSETQRNKGNFPGRFSGRQFSNSRSEMNVSTLELGDSALYLCASSQNTEAFFGQGTRLTVV.

V gene TRBV5-6 combines with J gene TRBJ1-5; the D is unclear. The CDR3 covers 16 residues. V was cut by 0 bases and J by 0 bases, with 10 bases left in between. Looked up from germline, CDR1 is SGHDT and CDR2 is YYEEEE. CDR3 residues: CASSLAGSYSNQPQHF. The CDR3 region has the DNA TGTGCCAGCAGCTTGGCCGGCAGCTATAGCAATCAGCCCCAGCATTTT.

The CDR3 DNA reads TGTGCCAGCAGTGACCTGACAGGGGGCCGCTATGGCTACACCTTC. Protein: CASSDLTGGRYGYTF. This rearrangement joins TRBV6-2 or TRBV6-3 to TRBJ1-2; 10 nucleotides match TRBD1. Losses at the gene ends were 5 bases for V and 4 bases for J; bases not matched to a gene: 7. Germline V gene lookup returns CDR1 MNHEY and CDR2 SVGEGT. CDR3 length: 15 amino acids.

This chain links TRBV18 with TRBJ1-1, with TRBD1 matching 8 bases. This CDR3 is built from 18 residues. CDR1 and CDR2 (germline): KGHSH, LQKENI. Trimming at V came to 4 bases and at J to 7 bases, leaving 20 bases not matched to a gene. The chain's CDR3 is CASSRQRREGQGAGEAFF. As DNA, the CDR3 is TGTGCCAGCTCACGCCAGCGGAGAGAGGGGCAGGGGGCGGGTGAAGCTTTCTTT.

The chain has TRBV7-9 and TRBJ2-2; D possibly matches TRBD1 or TRBD2 (5 bases each). The CDR3 consists of 13 residues. The V end was cut by 4 bases, the J end by 6 bases, with 9 bases between. Germline V lookup: CDR1 SEHNR, CDR2 FQNEAQ (reference sequence). CDR3 DNA: TGTGCCAGCAGCTGGGGGACCTCCGGGGAGCTGTTTTTT. Protein sequence: CASSWGTSGELFF.

The sample holds many counts of this clone. The chain links TRBV6-5 to TRBJ1-1; a possible D gene is TRBD1 (5 bases). Germline loops: CDR1 MNHEY, CDR2 SVGAGI. V lost 10 bases and J 1 base, leaving 10 bases between the germline ends. This CDR3 comprises 12 residues. The CDR3 DNA follows: TGTGCCACTCTCCAGGGGAACACTGAAGCTTTCTTT. It translates to CATLQGNTEAFF.

CDR3 nucleotides: TGTGCCAGCAGCTTTGGGGCAGTGGCCAAAAACATTCAGTACTTC. This gives the protein CASSFGAVAKNIQYF. The chain couples TRBV13 to TRBJ2-4; D is perhaps TRBD1 (5 bases). The CDR3 runs to 15 residues. Germline-derived CDR1 and CDR2 are PRHDT and FYEKMQ (reference sequence). V lost 3 bases, J lost 1 base, and 10 bases lay in between.

This chain links TRBV24-1 with TRBJ2-1, with TRBD2 matching over 12 bases. J lost 12 bases, V lost 3 bases, and 8 bases had no gene match. There are 15 residues in the CDR3. CDR1 is KGHDR, CDR2 SFDVKD, per germline. CDR3 protein: CATSDPSGRAGGQFF. The CDR3 DNA is TGTGCCACCAGTGATCCTAGCGGGAGGGCCGGAGGGCAGTTCTTC.

V is TRBV5-1 and J is TRBJ2-1, with a tentative D call TRBD2 (6 bases). The CDR3 is made up of 15 amino acids. From germline, CDR1 is SGHRS and CDR2 YFSETQ. Trimming removed 0 bases from V and 6 bases from J, with 13 bases in between. In DNA, the CDR3 is TGCGCCAGCAGCTTGGTAGTCTCCGGGGGCAATGAGCAGTTCTTC. This gives the protein CASSLVVSGGNEQFF. The full variable domain, completed using reference TRBV5-1 and TRBJ2-1, is KAGVTQTPRYLIKTRGQQVTLSCSPISGHRSVSWYQQTPGQGLQFLFEYFSETQRNKGNFPGRFSGRQFSNSRSEMNVSTLELGDSALYLCASSLVVSGGNEQFFGPGTRLTVL.

The chain couples TRBV19 to TRBJ2-7; tentatively, D is TRBD1 or TRBD2 (5 bases each). Germline V CDR1 and CDR2: LNHDA, SQIVND (reference sequence). This CDR3 has 12 residues. Trimming left V 8 bases short and J 0 bases short, with 8 bases between. The CDR3 DNA reads as TGTGCCAGTCGGGACGGCTCCTACGAGCAGTACTTC. This encodes CASRDGSYEQYF.

In DNA form, the CDR3 reads TGTGCCAGCAGCTCAGGGACAGCCTATGAAGCTTTCTTT. Its translation is CASSSGTAYEAFF. The J gene is TRBJ1-1, the V gene TRBV7-9, with 7 bases matching TRBD1. Germline V gene lookup returns CDR1 SEHNR and CDR2 FQNEAQ (reference sequence). The V and J ends lost 4 bases and 7 bases, in that order; junction bases with no gene match: 6. CDR3 length equals 13 residues.

The V gene is TRBV19, the J gene TRBJ1-4, with TRBD1 identical over 8 bases. V lost 5 bases, J lost 7 bases, and 6 bases stayed unmatched. Per the germline V gene, CDR1 is LNHDA and CDR2 is SQIVND (reference sequence). The CDR3 sequence is 14 residues long. Here the CDR3 reads CASSLGQDFEKLFF. DNA for the CDR3: TGTGCCAGTAGTTTGGGACAGGATTTTGAAAAACTGTTTTTT. The full variable domain, rest sourced from reference TRBV19 and TRBJ1-4, is DGGITQSPKYLFRKEGQNVTLSCEQNLNHDAMYWYRQDPGQGLRLIYYSQIVNDFQKGDIAEGYSVSREKKESFPLTVTSAQKNPTAFYLCASSLGQDFEKLFFGSGTQLSVL.

V usage is TRBV11-2 and J usage is TRBJ2-2, with 8 positions matching TRBD1. Trimming removed 1 base from V and 7 bases from J; junction bases left unmatched: 8. The germline V gene encodes CDR1 SGHAT and CDR2 FQNNGV. CDR3 length: 16 amino acids. CDR3 nucleotides: TGTGCCAGCAGCTTAGCAGGGGGCAAGTTCGGCGGGGAGCTGTTTTTT. Encoded protein: CASSLAGGKFGGELFF. Combining the CDR3 with reference TRBV11-2 and TRBJ2-2 gives the whole variable domain EAGVAQSPRYKIIEKRQSVAFWCNPISGHATLYWYQQILGQGPKLLIQFQNNGVVDDSQLPKDRFSAERLKGVDSTLKIQPAKLEDSAVYLCASSLAGGKFGGELFFGEGSRLTVL.

This clone was seen a few times. V gene TRBV19 combines with J gene TRBJ2-1; D tentatively reads TRBD1 or TRBD2 (5 bases each). Trimming left V 6 bases short and J 2 bases short, with 20 bases between. Germline V gene lookup returns CDR1 LNHDA and CDR2 SQIVND (reference sequence). The CDR3 consists of 17 residues. The CDR3 region is CASRGQVGVGTYNEQFF. The CDR3, as DNA: TGTGCCAGTAGGGGGCAGGTGGGGGTCGGAACCTACAATGAGCAGTTCTTC. Supplemented by reference TRBV19 and TRBJ2-1, the full variable domain reads DGGITQSPKYLFRKEGQNVTLSCEQNLNHDAMYWYRQDPGQGLRLIYYSQIVNDFQKGDIAEGYSVSREKKESFPLTVTSAQKNPTAFYLCASRGQVGVGTYNEQFFGPGTRLTVL.

The CDR3 DNA reads as TGTGCCAGCATTGGGACGGAAGGGGGCAACTATGGCTACACCTTC. Its protein product is CASIGTEGGNYGYTF. The chain has TRBV27 and TRBJ1-2; 7 bases are shared with TRBD1. From germline, CDR1 is MNHEY and CDR2 SMNVEV (reference sequence). This CDR3 comprises 15 residues. With 7 bases clipped from V and 2 bases from J, the junction kept 10 bases outside the gene matches.

V gene TRBV7-9 combines with J gene TRBJ2-2; either TRBD1 or TRBD2 may fit D (5 bases each). The CDR3 runs 15 residues. Trimming took 6 bases from V and 2 from J, leaving 13 bases between them. Germline V CDR1 and CDR2: SEHNR, FQNEAQ (reference sequence). In DNA, the CDR3 is TGTGCCAGCAGACTAGGGGACCTTAACACCGGGGAGCTGTTTTTT. Protein sequence: CASRLGDLNTGELFF.